This T cell receptor beta chain is drawn from a study of blood T cell repertoires in COVID-19. Study in general: The origin of the acute and convalescent COVID-19 samples was the United States, Italy and Spain.

Per the germline V gene, CDR1 is MRHNA and CDR2 is SNTAGT. Trimming shortened V by 6 bases and J by 6 bases, and 18 bases separated the two germline ends. CDR3 size: 14 residues. This clone was picked up a small number of times. Sequencing was performed with immunoSEQ multiplex PCR; in TCRdb, only in-frame clones are kept and a portion is missing. This table holds 90,000 or so clones, around 88% found once. The genes are TRBV6-4 and TRBJ2-7; a weak D match, TRBD2 (6 bases). The specimen sequenced was peripheral blood. The receptor's source is a man older than 75 with active or convalescent COVID-19. The CDR3 region is CASRLQAVGGEQYF. CDR3 nucleotide sequence: TGTGCCAGCAGATTACAGGCGGTGGGAGGCGAGCAGTACTTC.